This T cell receptor (beta chain) derives from a study of T cells in Graves' hyperthyroidism and ophthalmopathy. Findings and caveats of the study: Stable hyperthyroidism was separated from ophthalmopathy by a model based on 13 V-J features. Ophthalmopathy was predicted by the model a median of approximately 6.6 months ahead of onset.

A word on this clonotype: Its antigen is unidentified. It is unclear where the CDR3 begins or ends on the DNA, so no DNA is shown, and the CDR3 is as TCRdb lists it.

Regions amplified from RNA transcripts were the TCR beta CDR3 regions. An initial round of RT-PCR targeting the TCR CDR3 relied on the HTBI primer set. Each CDR3 protein gets one entry after TCRdb re-called the multiplex PCR reads with MiXCR. The table has almost 600,000 distinct CDR3 sequences, 40% to 55% seen once. Lactation, pregnancy, other autoimmune disease or uncontrolled infection led to exclusion of patients. Ends included, the CDR3 has 10 residues. The germline CDR1 and CDR2 sequences are SQVTM and ANQGSEA. This sequence originates from a woman under 30 with Graves' hyperthyroidism. The chain recombines TRBV29-1 with TRBJ1-1; TRBD1 is the table's D call and was not checked against the DNA. The sample was peripheral blood or thyroid tissue (not recorded which). The CDR3 is CSVVGSGTLF.